The TCR beta chain described here comes from a study of response to subunit inactivated influenza vaccine. In regard to this clonotype: What it recognizes is unknown.

V shed 5 bases, J shed 10 bases, and the junction held 16 bases outside the gene matches. Germline V CDR1 and CDR2: SGHTA, FQGNSA. The CDR3 has 15 residues. TCRdb used MiXCR to reprocess the RT-PCR reads, holding one entry per CDR3 protein. There are more than 400,000 distinct CDR3 sequences in the sample; approximately 7.2% occur only once, and about an eighth lies in the top ten. Notes on the study in general: Researchers suggested that each seasonal influenza vaccination recruits few new T cells.

Sample: PBMCs from blood, taken roughly 24 months after vaccination. The clonotype was recovered from a man aged 50-75 years who received an inactivated influenza vaccine. The chain combines TRBV7-2 with TRBJ2-7; 8 nucleotides align to TRBD1. The CDR3 region is CASSPQRGRGRFQYF. As DNA, the CDR3 is TGTGCCAGCAGCCCCCAGAGAGGCAGGGGGCGCTTCCAGTACTTC.